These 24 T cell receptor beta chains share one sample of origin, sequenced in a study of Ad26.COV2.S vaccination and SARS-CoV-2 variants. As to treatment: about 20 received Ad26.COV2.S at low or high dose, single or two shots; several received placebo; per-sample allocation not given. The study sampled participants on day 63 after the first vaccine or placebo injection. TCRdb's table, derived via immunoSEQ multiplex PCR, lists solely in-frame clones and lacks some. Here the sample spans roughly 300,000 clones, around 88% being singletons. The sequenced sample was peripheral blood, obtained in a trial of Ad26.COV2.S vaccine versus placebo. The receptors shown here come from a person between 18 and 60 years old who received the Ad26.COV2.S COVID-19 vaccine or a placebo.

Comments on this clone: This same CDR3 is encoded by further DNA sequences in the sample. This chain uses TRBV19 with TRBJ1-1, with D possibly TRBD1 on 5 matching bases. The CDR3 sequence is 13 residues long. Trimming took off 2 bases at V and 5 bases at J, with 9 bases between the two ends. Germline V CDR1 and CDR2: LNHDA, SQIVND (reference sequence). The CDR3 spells CASSIPGSTEAFF. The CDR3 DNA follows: TGTGCCAGTAGTATACCAGGGTCTACTGAAGCTTTCTTT. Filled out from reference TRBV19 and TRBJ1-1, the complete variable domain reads DGGITQSPKYLFRKEGQNVTLSCEQNLNHDAMYWYRQDPGQGLRLIYYSQIVNDFQKGDIAEGYSVSREKKESFPLTVTSAQKNPTAFYLCASSIPGSTEAFFGQGTRLTVV.

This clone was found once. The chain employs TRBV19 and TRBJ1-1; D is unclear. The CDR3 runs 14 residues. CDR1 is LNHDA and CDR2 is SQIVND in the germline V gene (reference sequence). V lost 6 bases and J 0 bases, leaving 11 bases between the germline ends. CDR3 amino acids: CASRGISLNTEAFF. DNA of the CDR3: TGTGCCAGTAGAGGAATAAGCCTGAACACTGAAGCTTTCTTT.

CDR3 protein: CASSQDTGVRNQPQHF. CDR3 bases: TGTGCCAGCAGCCAAGATACGGGGGTTCGCAATCAGCCCCAGCATTTT. The V and J genes are TRBV3-1 (or the pseudogene TRBV3-2) and TRBJ1-5; D is possibly TRBD1 (5 bases). The CDR3 has 16 residues. V lost 0 bases and J 2 bases, leaving 11 bases between the germline ends. Germline V lookup: CDR1 LGHDT, CDR2 YNNKEL (reference sequence).

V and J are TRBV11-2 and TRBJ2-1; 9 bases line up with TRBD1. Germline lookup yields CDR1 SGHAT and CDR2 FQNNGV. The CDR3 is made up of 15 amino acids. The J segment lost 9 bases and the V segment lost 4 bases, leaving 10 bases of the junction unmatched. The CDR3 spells CASSSGYNRGLEQFF. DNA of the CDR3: TGTGCCAGCAGCTCCGGTTATAACAGGGGGCTTGAGCAGTTCTTC.

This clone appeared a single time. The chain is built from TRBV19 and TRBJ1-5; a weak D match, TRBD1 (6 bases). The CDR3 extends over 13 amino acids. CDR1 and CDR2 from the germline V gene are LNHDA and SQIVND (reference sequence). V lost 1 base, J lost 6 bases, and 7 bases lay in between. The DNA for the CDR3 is TGTGCCAGTAGTATAGGGACAGCTCAGCCCCAGCATTTT. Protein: CASSIGTAQPQHF.

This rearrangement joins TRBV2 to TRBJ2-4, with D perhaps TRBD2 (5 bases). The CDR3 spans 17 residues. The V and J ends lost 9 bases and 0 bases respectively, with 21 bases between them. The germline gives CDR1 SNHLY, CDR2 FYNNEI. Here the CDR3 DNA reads TGTGCCAGTAGCGAGGCCGCGGACCTGCTAGCCAAAAACATTCAGTACTTC. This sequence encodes CASSEAADLLAKNIQYF.

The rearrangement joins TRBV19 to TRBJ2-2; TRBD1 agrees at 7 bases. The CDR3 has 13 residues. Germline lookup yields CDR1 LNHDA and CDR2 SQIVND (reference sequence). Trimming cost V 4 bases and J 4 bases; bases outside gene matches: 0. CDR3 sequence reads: CASSRQGTGELFF. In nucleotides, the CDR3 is TGTGCCAGTAGTAGACAGGGCACCGGGGAGCTGTTTTTT.

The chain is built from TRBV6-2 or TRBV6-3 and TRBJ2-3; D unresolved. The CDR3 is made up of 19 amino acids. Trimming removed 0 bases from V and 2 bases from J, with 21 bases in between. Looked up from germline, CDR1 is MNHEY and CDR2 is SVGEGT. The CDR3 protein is CASSYSSAGKTHYTDTQYF. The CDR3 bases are TGTGCCAGCAGTTACTCATCGGCAGGAAAAACCCACTACACAGATACGCAGTATTTT.

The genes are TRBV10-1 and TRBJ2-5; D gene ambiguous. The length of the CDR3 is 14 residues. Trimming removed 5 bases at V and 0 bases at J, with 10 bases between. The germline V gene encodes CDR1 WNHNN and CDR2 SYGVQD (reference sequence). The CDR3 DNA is TGCGCCAGCAGTTATCGGAAGTACCAAGAGACCCAGTACTTC. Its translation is CASSYRKYQETQYF.

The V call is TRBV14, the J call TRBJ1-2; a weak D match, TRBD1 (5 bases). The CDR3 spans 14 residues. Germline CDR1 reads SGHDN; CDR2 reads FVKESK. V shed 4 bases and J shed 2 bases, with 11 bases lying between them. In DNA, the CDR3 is TGTGCCAGCAGCCCCCCAGGGTTCAACTATGGCTACACCTTC. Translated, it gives CASSPPGFNYGYTF.

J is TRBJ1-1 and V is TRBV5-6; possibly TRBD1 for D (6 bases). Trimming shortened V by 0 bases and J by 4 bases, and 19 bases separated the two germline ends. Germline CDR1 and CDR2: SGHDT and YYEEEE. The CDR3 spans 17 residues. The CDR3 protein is CASSLGNQPQGLTEAFF. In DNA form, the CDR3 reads TGTGCCAGCAGCTTGGGGAACCAACCACAGGGTCTCACTGAAGCTTTCTTT. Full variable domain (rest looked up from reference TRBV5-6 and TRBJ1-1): DAGVTQSPTHLIKTRGQQVTLRCSPKSGHDTVSWYQQALGQGPQFIFQYYEEEERQRGNFPDRFSGHQFPNYSSELNVNALLLGDSALYLCASSLGNQPQGLTEAFFGQGTRLTVV.

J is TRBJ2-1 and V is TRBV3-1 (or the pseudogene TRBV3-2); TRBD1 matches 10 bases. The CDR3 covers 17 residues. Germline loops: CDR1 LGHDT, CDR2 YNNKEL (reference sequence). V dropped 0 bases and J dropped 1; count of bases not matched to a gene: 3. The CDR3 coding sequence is TGTGCCAGCAGCCAAGAGGGGACAGGGGCATCCTACAATGAGCAGTTCTTC. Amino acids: CASSQEGTGASYNEQFF.

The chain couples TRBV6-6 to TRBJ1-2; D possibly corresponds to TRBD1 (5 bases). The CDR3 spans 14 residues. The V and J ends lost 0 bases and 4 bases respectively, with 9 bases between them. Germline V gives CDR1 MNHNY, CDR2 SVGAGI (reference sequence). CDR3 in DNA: TGTGCCAGCAGTTACTCAGGGGAGGGCTATGGCTACACCTTC. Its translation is CASSYSGEGYGYTF.

The CDR3 DNA follows: TGTGCCAGCAAAAATGAGGGACGCGACGAGCAGTACTTC. Encoded protein: CASKNEGRDEQYF. V is TRBV13 and J is TRBJ2-7, with D perhaps assigned TRBD1 or TRBD2 (5 bases each). In germline, CDR1 is PRHDT, CDR2 FYEKMQ (reference sequence). The CDR3 is 13 residues long. Trimming pared 7 bases from V and 5 bases from J, leaving 15 bases between.

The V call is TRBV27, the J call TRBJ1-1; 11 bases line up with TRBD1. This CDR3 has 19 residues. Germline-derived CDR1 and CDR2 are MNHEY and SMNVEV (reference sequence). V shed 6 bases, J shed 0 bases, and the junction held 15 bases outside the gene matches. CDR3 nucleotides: TGTGCCAGCAGACGGACAGGGGGCTTTTCTGCTATTGTGAACACTGAAGCTTTCTTT. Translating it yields CASRRTGGFSAIVNTEAFF.

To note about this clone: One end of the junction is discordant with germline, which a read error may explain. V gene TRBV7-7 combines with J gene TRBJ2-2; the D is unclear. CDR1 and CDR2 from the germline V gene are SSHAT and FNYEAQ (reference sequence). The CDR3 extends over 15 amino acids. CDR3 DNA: TGTGCTAGCAGCTTGGACGGTTTTAACACCGGGGAGCTGTTTTTT. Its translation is CASSLDGFNTGELFF.

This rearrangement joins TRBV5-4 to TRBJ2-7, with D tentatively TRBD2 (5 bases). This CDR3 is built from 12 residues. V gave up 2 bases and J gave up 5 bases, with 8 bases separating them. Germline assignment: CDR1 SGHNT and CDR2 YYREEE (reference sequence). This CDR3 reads CASSFGNNEQYF. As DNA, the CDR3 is TGTGCCAGCAGCTTCGGGAACAACGAGCAGTACTTC.

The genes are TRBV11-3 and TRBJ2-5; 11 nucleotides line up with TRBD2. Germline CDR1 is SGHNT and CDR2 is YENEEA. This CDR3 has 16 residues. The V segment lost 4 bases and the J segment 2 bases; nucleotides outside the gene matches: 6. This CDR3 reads CASSSTSGSGQETQYF. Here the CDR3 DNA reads TGTGCCAGCAGCTCTACTAGCGGGAGTGGTCAAGAGACCCAGTACTTC.

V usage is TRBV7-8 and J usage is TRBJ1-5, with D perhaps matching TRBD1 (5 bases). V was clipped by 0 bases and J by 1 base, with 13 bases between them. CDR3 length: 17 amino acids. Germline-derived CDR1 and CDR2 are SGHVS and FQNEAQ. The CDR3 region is CASSLAGREGSNQPQHF. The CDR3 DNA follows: TGTGCCAGCAGCTTAGCGGGGCGAGAGGGAAGCAATCAGCCCCAGCATTTT.

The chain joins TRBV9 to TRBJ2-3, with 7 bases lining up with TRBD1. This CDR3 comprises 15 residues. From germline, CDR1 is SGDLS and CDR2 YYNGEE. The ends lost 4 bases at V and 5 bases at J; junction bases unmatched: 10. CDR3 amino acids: CASSPQTGSEDTQYF. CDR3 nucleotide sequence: TGTGCCAGCAGCCCCCAGACAGGGTCGGAAGATACGCAGTATTTT.

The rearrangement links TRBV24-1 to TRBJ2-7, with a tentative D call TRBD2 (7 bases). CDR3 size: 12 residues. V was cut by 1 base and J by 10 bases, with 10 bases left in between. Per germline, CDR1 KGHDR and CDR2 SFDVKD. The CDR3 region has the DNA TGTGCCACCAGTGATTTCGGGGGGCGACAGTACTTC. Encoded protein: CATSDFGGRQYF.

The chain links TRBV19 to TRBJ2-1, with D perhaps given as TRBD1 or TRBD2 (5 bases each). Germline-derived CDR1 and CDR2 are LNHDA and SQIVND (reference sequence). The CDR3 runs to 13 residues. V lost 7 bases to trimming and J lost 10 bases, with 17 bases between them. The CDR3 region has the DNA TGTGCCAGTACCCCGGGGCAGGGTTGGGAGCAGTTCTTC. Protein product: CASTPGQGWEQFF.

The CDR3 nucleotides read TGTGCCAGCAGCTACGGGGGCCTCACAGATACGCAGTATTTT. Translated: CASSYGGLTDTQYF. The chain is built from TRBV11-1 and TRBJ2-3; D is possibly TRBD1 or TRBD2 (6 bases each). This CDR3 contains 14 residues. Germline assignment: CDR1 SGHAT and CDR2 FQDESV (reference sequence). The ends were cut back, 4 bases at V and 2 bases at J, with 10 bases in the middle.

CDR3 in DNA: TGTGCCAGCAGCCCGAGGGGTCGGGGGCGAGGGGCCAACGTCCTGACTTTC. Translation: CASSPRGRGRGANVLTF. V and J are TRBV14 and TRBJ2-6; tentatively, D is TRBD1 or TRBD2 (6 bases each). The V end was cut by 4 bases, the J end by 4 bases, with 17 bases between. CDR1 SGHDN and CDR2 FVKESK come from the germline V gene. The CDR3 is 17 residues long.